The 21 T cell receptor beta chains given below trace back to one sample, sequenced in a study of blood T cell repertoires in COVID-19. Generated by immunoSEQ multiplex PCR, the TCRdb table keeps only in-frame clones and is missing some. Counted here are roughly 180,000 clones, approximately 87% occurring once; the ten biggest clones make up roughly 20%. The sequenced sample was peripheral blood. The receptors here all came from a man in his sixties or seventies with active or convalescent COVID-19.

This chain connects TRBV7-6 to TRBJ2-1, with D possibly matching TRBD2 (7 bases). Trimming took 7 bases from V and 0 from J, leaving 16 bases between them. The CDR3 has 16 amino acids. Germline CDR1 reads SGHVS; CDR2 reads FNYEAQ. This CDR3 reads CASTRGGVSSYNEQFF. The DNA of the CDR3 is TGTGCCAGCACCCGAGGGGGGGTCAGCTCCTACAATGAGCAGTTCTTC.

This clone was observed a handful of times. This chain connects TRBV11-2 to TRBJ2-1, with D perhaps TRBD2 (6 bases). Germline CDR1 SGHAT, CDR2 FQNNGV. The germline V and J ends were trimmed by 5 bases and 2 bases, with 13 bases remaining between them. The CDR3 has 15 residues. CDR3 in DNA: TGTGCCAGCAGCCCCCCGGGGGTCCCCTACAATGAGCAGTTCTTC. Translated: CASSPPGVPYNEQFF.

J is TRBJ2-1 and V is TRBV27, with a tentative D call TRBD2 (5 bases). The V and J ends lost 5 bases and 1 base respectively, with 15 bases between them. The CDR3 has 16 residues. In germline, CDR1 is MNHEY, CDR2 SMNVEV (reference sequence). The CDR3 sequence: CASSPSDRGSYNEQFF. DNA of the CDR3: TGTGCCAGCAGTCCCTCCGATCGGGGTTCCTACAATGAGCAGTTCTTC.

This rearrangement joins TRBV6-5 to TRBJ1-2; D may be TRBD1 (5 bases). The CDR3 is made up of 15 amino acids. Germline-derived CDR1 and CDR2 are MNHEY and SVGAGI. V was trimmed by 6 bases and J by 0 bases, leaving 14 bases between them. The CDR3 nucleotides read TGTGCCAGCAGAACTCAGGGTACGGCTAACTATGGCTACACCTTC. Translation gives CASRTQGTANYGYTF.

The CDR3 loop is CASSLARGRGNQPQHF. The CDR3 DNA follows: TGTGCCAGCAGCTTAGCCAGGGGCCGGGGCAATCAGCCCCAGCATTTT. The chain has TRBV7-2 and TRBJ1-5; a weak D match, TRBD1 (6 bases). V shed 0 bases and J shed 2 bases, with 11 bases lying between them. Germline values: CDR1 SGHTA, CDR2 FQGNSA. There are 16 residues in the CDR3.

The genes are TRBV2 and TRBJ1-5; D gene uncertain. CDR1 and CDR2 (germline): SNHLY, FYNNEI. Trimming stripped 8 bases from V and 2 bases from J, with 19 bases between. There are 16 residues in the CDR3. The CDR3 DNA sequence: TGTGCCAGCGGACTTATGCAGAAAGAAGGCAATCAGCCCCAGCATTTT. It translates to CASGLMQKEGNQPQHF.

V and J are TRBV7-8 and TRBJ2-2; D remains unclear. CDR1 is SGHVS and CDR2 is FQNEAQ in the germline V gene. The V end was cut by 1 base, the J end by 3 bases, with 9 bases between. The length of the CDR3 is 15 residues. DNA of the CDR3: TGTGCCAGCAGCTTAGTACCAGGCGACACCGGGGAGCTGTTTTTT. This sequence encodes CASSLVPGDTGELFF.

This clone was observed a single time. The V call is TRBV6-5, the J call TRBJ1-1; perhaps TRBD1 as D (6 bases). Germline V lookup: CDR1 MNHEY, CDR2 SVGAGI. This CDR3 comprises 15 residues. The V end was cut by 7 bases, the J end by 0 bases, with 15 bases between. CDR3 nucleotides: TGTGCCAGCAATCTAATCACAGGGTTGAACACTGAAGCTTTCTTT. This codes for CASNLITGLNTEAFF.

This chain connects TRBV5-1 to TRBJ2-4; 11 bases fit TRBD1. Germline lookup yields CDR1 SGHRS and CDR2 YFSETQ. Trimming cost V 0 bases and J 9 bases; bases outside gene matches: 5. The CDR3 runs to 15 residues. For the CDR3, the DNA is TGCGCCAGCAGCTTGGCTGGGACAGGGGGAGGCATTCAGTACTTC. Residues: CASSLAGTGGGIQYF.

As concerns this clone: The sample holds other DNA sequences that translate to the same CDR3. This chain joins TRBV20-1 and TRBJ1-2; D is unclear. The CDR3 is 11 residues long. Trimming removed 0 bases at V and 8 bases at J, with 7 bases between. Germline lookup yields CDR1 DFQATT and CDR2 SNEGSKA (reference sequence). CDR3 nucleotide sequence: TGCAGTGCTAGAGACCCCCGGGGCTACACCTTC. Translating it yields CSARDPRGYTF.

The rearrangement uses TRBV6-5 and TRBJ2-7; D gene ambiguous. From germline, CDR1 is MNHEY and CDR2 SVGAGI. The V end lost 6 bases, the J end lost 2 bases, and 5 bases lay between the germline ends. The CDR3 has 11 residues. The CDR3 protein is CASSDTYEQYF. In DNA form, the CDR3 reads TGTGCCAGCAGCGACACCTACGAGCAGTACTTC.

The CDR3 DNA is TGTGCCAGCAGTTCTCCGAGACAGGGCTACGAGCAGTACTTC. As protein: CASSSPRQGYEQYF. The chain has TRBV6-2 or TRBV6-3 and TRBJ2-7, with 7 nucleotides matching TRBD1. Germline V gene sequence: CDR1 MNHEY, CDR2 SVGEGT. After removal of 4 bases from V and 3 bases from J, the junction contained 6 bases not matched to a gene. The CDR3 covers 14 residues.

For the CDR3, the DNA is TGTGCCAGCAGCGTAGGCAGGGGATACCCTAACTATGGCTACACCTTC. Protein product: CASSVGRGYPNYGYTF. The chain recombines TRBV9 with TRBJ1-2; weak D call: TRBD1 (6 bases). CDR1 and CDR2 (germline): SGDLS, YYNGEE. Trimming took 0 bases from V and 0 from J, leaving 12 bases between them. The CDR3 is 16 residues long.

This clone appeared a single time. The genes are TRBV7-9 and TRBJ1-4; 8 bases fit TRBD1. This CDR3 has 16 amino acids. Germline CDR1 and CDR2: SEHNR and FQNEAQ (reference sequence). The V segment lost 5 bases and the J segment 7 bases; nucleotides outside the gene matches: 12. CDR3 amino acids: CASSPGQGSGGEKLFF. The CDR3 DNA reads TGTGCCAGCAGCCCCGGACAGGGCTCAGGTGGTGAAAAACTGTTTTTT. Variable domain in full (rest from reference TRBV7-9 and TRBJ1-4): DTGVSQNPRHKITKRGQNVTFRCDPISEHNRLYWYRQTLGQGPEFLTYFQNEAQLEKSRLLSDRFSAERPKGSFSTLEIQRTEQGDSAMYLCASSPGQGSGGEKLFFGSGTQLSVL.

There are a few counts of this clone. This chain joins TRBV30 and TRBJ1-2; 8 bases agree with TRBD1. V lost 3 bases and J lost 7; bases outside the gene matches: 10. The V gene's germline CDR1 is GTSNPN and CDR2 SVGIG (reference sequence). The CDR3 totals 14 residues. The CDR3 region has the DNA TGTGCCTGGAGCGAGGACAGGGCAATCACTGGCTACACCTTC. Translating gives CAWSEDRAITGYTF.

The sample holds a few counts of this clone. The gene calls are TRBV18 and TRBJ1-6; D may be TRBD1 (5 bases). Germline V gene sequence: CDR1 KGHSH, CDR2 LQKENI. With 6 bases removed from V and 8 bases from J, the gap between germline ends came to 14 bases. The CDR3 covers 14 residues. The DNA for the CDR3 is TGTGCCAGCTCCCCCGGGGGGACGGATTCACCCCTCCACTTT. As protein: CASSPGGTDSPLHF. Combining the CDR3 with reference TRBV18 and TRBJ1-6 gives the whole variable domain NAGVMQNPRHLVRRRGQEARLRCSPMKGHSHVYWYRQLPEEGLKFMVYLQKENIIDESGMPKERFSAEFPKEGPSILRIQQVVRGDSAAYFCASSPGGTDSPLHFGNGTRLTVT.

This sequence joins TRBV9 and TRBJ2-2; 7 positions match TRBD2. The germline V gene has CDR1 SGDLS and CDR2 YYNGEE. V was pared by 5 bases and J by 2 bases, with 6 bases of the junction left unmatched. This CDR3 spans 15 amino acids. CDR3 in DNA: TGTGCCAGCAGAAGCGGGACCTATAACACCGGGGAGCTGTTTTTT. Amino acids: CASRSGTYNTGELFF.

This CDR3 reads CATSGQTTDTQYF. CDR3 DNA: TGTGCCACCAGCGGACAGACCACAGATACGCAGTATTTT. The chain recombines TRBV24-1 with TRBJ2-3; D possibly corresponds to TRBD1 (6 bases). Germline V gene sequence: CDR1 KGHDR, CDR2 SFDVKD. V lost 7 bases and J lost 2, with 9 bases in between. The CDR3 extends over 13 amino acids.

The chain has TRBV12-3 or TRBV12-4 and TRBJ1-2; D is perhaps TRBD1 (6 bases). This CDR3 region has 11 residues. The V end lost 5 bases, the J end lost 8 bases, and 9 bases lay between the germline ends. This CDR3 is CASSAQGGYTF. The CDR3, as DNA: TGTGCCAGCAGTGCTCAGGGGGGCTACACCTTC.

V and J are TRBV28 and TRBJ2-7; 8 bases are shared with TRBD1. This CDR3 comprises 13 residues. Germline values: CDR1 MDHEN, CDR2 SYDVKM. The junction had 3 bases not matched to a gene; V was cut back by 5 bases and J by 3 bases. Written as DNA, the CDR3 is TGTGCCAGCAGTAACGGACAGGGCTACGAGCAGTACTTC. Translation gives CASSNGQGYEQYF.

The V call is TRBV19, the J call TRBJ1-5; 7 positions agree with TRBD1. The CDR3 consists of 16 residues. Per germline, CDR1 LNHDA and CDR2 SQIVND (reference sequence). V lost 5 bases to trimming and J lost 5 bases; unmatched junction nucleotides: 12. The CDR3 loop reads CASSARTGASYQPQHF. CDR3 coding DNA: TGTGCCAGTAGTGCCAGGACAGGAGCGAGCTATCAGCCCCAGCATTTT.